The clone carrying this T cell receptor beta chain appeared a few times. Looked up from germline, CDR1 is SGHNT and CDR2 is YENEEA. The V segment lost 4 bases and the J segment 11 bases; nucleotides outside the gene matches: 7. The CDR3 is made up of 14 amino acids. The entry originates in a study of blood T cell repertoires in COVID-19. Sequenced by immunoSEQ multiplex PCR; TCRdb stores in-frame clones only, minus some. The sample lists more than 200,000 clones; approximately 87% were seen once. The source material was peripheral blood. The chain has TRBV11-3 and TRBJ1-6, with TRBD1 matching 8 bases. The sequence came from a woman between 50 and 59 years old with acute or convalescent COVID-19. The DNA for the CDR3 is TGTGCCAGCAGCTCAGGGGGCGAGAGAGCACCCCTCCACTTT. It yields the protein CASSSGGERAPLHF.